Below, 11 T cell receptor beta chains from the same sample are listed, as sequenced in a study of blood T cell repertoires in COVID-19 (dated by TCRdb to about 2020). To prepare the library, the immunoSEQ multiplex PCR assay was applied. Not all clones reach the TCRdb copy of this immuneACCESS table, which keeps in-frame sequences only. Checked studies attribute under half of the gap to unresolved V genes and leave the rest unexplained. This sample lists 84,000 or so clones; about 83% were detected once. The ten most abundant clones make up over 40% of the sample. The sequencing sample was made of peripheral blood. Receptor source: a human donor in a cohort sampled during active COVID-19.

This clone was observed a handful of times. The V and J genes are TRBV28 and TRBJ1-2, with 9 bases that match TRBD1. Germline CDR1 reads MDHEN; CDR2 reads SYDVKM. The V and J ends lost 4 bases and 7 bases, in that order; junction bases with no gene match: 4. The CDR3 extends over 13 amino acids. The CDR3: CASSWDRVVGYTF. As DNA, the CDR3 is TGTGCCAGCAGTTGGGACAGGGTGGTTGGCTACACCTTC.

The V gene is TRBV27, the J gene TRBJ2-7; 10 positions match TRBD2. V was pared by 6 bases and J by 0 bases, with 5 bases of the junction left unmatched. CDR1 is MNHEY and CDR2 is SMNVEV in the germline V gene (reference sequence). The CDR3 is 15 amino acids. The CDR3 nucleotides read TGTGCCAGCAGGGCCGGGACTAGCGCCTCCTACGAGCAGTACTTC. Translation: CASRAGTSASYEQYF.

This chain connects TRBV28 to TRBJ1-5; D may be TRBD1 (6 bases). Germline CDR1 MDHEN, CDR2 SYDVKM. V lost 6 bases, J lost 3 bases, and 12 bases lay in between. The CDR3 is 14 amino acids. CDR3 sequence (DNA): TGTGCCAGCAGCCCCAGGGGATTCAATCAGCCCCAGCATTTT. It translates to CASSPRGFNQPQHF. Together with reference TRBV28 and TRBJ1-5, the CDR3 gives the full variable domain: DVKVTQSSRYLVKRTGEKVFLECVQDMDHENMFWYRQDPGLGLRLIYFSYDVKMKEKGDIPEGYSVSREKKERFSLILESASTNQTSMYLCASSPRGFNQPQHFGDGTRLSIL.

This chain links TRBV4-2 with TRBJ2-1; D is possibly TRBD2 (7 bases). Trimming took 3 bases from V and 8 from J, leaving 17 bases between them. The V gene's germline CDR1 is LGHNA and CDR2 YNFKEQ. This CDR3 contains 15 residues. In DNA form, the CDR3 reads TGTGCCAGCAGCCAGGGGGGGGCTATGGTGGATGAGCAGTTCTTC. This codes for CASSQGGAMVDEQFF.

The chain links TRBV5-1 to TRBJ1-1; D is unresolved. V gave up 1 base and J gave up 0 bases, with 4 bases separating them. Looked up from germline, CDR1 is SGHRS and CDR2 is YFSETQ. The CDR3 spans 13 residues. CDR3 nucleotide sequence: TGCGCCAGCAGCTTGTCTATGAACACTGAAGCTTTCTTT. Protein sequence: CASSLSMNTEAFF.

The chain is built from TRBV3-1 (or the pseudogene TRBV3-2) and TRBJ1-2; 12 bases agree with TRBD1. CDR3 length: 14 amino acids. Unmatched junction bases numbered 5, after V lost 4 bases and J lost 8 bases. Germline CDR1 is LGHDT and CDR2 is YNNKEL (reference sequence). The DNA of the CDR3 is TGTGCCAGCAGCCGGGGACAGGGGGCAGGGGGCTACACCTTC. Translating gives CASSRGQGAGGYTF.

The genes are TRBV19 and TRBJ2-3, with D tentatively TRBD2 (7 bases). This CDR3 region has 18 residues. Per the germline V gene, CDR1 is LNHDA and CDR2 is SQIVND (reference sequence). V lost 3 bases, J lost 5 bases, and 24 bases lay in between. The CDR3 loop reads CASSMGAAYGRAGDTQYF. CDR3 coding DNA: TGTGCCAGTAGTATGGGGGCAGCATATGGGAGGGCCGGAGATACGCAGTATTTT.

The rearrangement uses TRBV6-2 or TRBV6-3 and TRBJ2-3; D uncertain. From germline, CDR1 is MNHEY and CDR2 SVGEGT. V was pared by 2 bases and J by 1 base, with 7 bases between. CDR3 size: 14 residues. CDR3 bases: TGTGCCAGCAGTTACAGCGCTCGCACAGATACGCAGTATTTT. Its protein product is CASSYSARTDTQYF.

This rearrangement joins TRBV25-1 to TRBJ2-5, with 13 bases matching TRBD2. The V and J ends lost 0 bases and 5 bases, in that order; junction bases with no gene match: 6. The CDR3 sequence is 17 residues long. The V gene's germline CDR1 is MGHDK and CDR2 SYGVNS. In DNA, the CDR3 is TGTGCCAGCAGTGAATATACTAGCGGGAGGGATAGGGAGACCCAGTACTTC. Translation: CASSEYTSGRDRETQYF.

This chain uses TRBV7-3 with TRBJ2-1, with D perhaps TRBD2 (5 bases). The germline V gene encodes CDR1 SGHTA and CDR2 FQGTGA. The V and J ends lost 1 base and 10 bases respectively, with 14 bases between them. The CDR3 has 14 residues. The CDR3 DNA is TGTGCCAGCAGCTTAAGCGGGCCGAGCACGGAGCAGTTCTTC. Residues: CASSLSGPSTEQFF.

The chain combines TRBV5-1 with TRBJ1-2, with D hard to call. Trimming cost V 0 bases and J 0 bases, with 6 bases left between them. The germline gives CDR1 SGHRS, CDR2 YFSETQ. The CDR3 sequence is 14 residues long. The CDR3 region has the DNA TGCGCCAGCAGCTTGGACGGAGCTAACTATGGCTACACCTTC. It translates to CASSLDGANYGYTF.